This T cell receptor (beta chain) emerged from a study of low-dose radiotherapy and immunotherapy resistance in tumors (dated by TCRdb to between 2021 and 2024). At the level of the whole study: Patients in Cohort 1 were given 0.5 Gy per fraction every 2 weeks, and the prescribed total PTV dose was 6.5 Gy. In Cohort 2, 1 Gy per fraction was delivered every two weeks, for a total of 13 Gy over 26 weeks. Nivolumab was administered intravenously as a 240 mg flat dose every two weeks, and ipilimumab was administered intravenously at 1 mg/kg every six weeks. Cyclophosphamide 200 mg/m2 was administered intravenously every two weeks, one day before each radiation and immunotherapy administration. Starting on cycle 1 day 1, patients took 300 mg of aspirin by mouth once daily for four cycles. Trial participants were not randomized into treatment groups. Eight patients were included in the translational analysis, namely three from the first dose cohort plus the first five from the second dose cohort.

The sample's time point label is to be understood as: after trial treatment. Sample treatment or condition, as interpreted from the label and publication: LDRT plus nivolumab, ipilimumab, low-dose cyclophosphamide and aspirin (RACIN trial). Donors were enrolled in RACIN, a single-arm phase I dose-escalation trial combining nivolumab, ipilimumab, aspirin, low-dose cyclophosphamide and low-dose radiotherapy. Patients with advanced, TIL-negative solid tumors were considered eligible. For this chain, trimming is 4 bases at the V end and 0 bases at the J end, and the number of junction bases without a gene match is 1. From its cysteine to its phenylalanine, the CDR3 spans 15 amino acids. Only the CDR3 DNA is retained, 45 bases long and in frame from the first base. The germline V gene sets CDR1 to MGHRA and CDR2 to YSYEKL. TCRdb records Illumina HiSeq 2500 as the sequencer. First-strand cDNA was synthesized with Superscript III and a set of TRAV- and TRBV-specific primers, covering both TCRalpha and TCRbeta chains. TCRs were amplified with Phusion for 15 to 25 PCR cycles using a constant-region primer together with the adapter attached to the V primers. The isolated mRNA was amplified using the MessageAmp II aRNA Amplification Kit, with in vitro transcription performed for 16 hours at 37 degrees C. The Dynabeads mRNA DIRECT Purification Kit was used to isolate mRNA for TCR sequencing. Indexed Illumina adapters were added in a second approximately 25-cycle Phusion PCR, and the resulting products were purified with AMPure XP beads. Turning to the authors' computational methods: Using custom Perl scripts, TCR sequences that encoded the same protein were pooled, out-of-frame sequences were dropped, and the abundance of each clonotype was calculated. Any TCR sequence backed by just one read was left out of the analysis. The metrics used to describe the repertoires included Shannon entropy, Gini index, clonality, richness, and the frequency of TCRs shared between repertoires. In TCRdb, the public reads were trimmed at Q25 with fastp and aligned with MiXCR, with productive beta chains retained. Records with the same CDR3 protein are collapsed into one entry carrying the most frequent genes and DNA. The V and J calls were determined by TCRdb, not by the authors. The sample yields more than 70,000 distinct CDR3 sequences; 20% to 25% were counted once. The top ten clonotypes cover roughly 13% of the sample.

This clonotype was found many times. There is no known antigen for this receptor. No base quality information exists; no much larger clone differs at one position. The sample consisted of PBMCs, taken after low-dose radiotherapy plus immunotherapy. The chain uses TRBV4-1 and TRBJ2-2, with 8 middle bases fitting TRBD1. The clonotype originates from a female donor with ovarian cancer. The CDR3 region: CASSLGQANTGELFF. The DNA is TGCGCCAGCAGCCTGGGACAGGCGAACACCGGGGAGCTGTTTTTT.